Below, 18 T cell receptor beta chains from the same sample are listed, as sequenced in a study of cytomegalovirus exposure and HLA in healthy donors. The PCR used 60 Vbeta and 13 Jbeta primers. Using immunoSEQ multiplex PCR, the repertoire was profiled, and TCRdb retains in-frame clones only, with some absent. This sample carries fewer than 200,000 clones, 85% of them seen once, and the ten largest clones take approximately 2.5%. The sample comprised PBMCs. These receptors all come from a man aged 25 to 40 in good health and CMV-seropositive.

The J gene is TRBJ2-1, the V gene TRBV29-1; TRBD1 is a possible D gene (5 bases). The length of the CDR3 is 16 residues. Germline-derived CDR1 and CDR2 are SQVTM and ANQGSEA. Trimming removed 3 bases from V and 0 bases from J, with 15 bases in between. In nucleotides, the CDR3 is TGCAGCGTTGAGTGGCGGCAGGGTAGCTCCTACAATGAGCAGTTCTTC. It codes for CSVEWRQGSSYNEQFF.

This chain connects TRBV30 to TRBJ2-5; D not certain. The CDR3 length is 15 residues. The germline CDR1 and CDR2 sequences are GTSNPN and SVGIG (reference sequence). V was cut by 2 bases and J by 1 base, with 14 bases left in between. The CDR3: CAWSPKDTSQETQYF. In DNA form, the CDR3 reads TGTGCCTGGAGTCCCAAAGACACATCCCAAGAGACCCAGTACTTC.

This clone was seen just once. Other nucleotide sequences from this sample produce the same CDR3. The rearrangement uses TRBV11-3 and TRBJ2-1; tentative D call: TRBD1 (5 bases). V lost 2 bases to trimming and J lost 6 bases, with 11 bases between them. CDR1 is SGHNT, CDR2 YENEEA, per germline. The CDR3 loop spans 14 amino acids. The CDR3 here is CASSLLGVANEQFF. The CDR3 region has the DNA TGTGCCAGCAGCTTACTAGGGGTAGCCAATGAGCAGTTCTTC.

This clone was found a few times. The rearrangement links TRBV10-1 to TRBJ2-1; 8 nucleotides align to TRBD2. The CDR3 runs to 14 residues. Per germline, CDR1 WNHNN and CDR2 SYGVQD (reference sequence). With 9 bases clipped from V and 4 bases from J, the junction kept 8 bases outside the gene matches. The CDR3 DNA follows: TGCGCCAGTACGGGACTAGTGGGATACAATGAGCAGTTCTTC. Amino acid sequence: CASTGLVGYNEQFF.

This chain links TRBV18 with TRBJ2-1; no clear D. Looked up from germline, CDR1 is KGHSH and CDR2 is LQKENI. This CDR3 comprises 16 residues. V shed 6 bases and J shed 2 bases, with 17 bases lying between them. CDR3 nucleotide sequence: TGTGCCAGCTCTCTCGACCTGAGGCGCGCCTACAATGAGCAGTTCTTC. Amino acid sequence: CASSLDLRRAYNEQFF.

The chain couples TRBV13 to TRBJ2-1; tentative D call: TRBD2 (5 bases). Germline assignment: CDR1 PRHDT and CDR2 FYEKMQ (reference sequence). Trimming took off 7 bases at V and 6 bases at J, with 13 bases between the two ends. This CDR3 has 13 amino acids. CDR3 loop: CASTTKGPNEQFF. In DNA form, the CDR3 reads TGTGCCAGCACGACTAAGGGCCCCAATGAGCAGTTCTTC.

The chain joins TRBV7-2 to TRBJ2-2; D possibly corresponds to TRBD2 (7 bases). Trimming cost V 5 bases and J 7 bases, with 23 bases left between them. This CDR3 comprises 17 residues. The germline gives CDR1 SGHTA, CDR2 FQGNSA. CDR3 nucleotide sequence: TGTGCCAGCAGCCCCACCCTAGCGGTCAGGGGCGGCGGGGAGCTGTTTTTT. Amino acids: CASSPTLAVRGGGELFF.

The V gene is TRBV9, the J gene TRBJ1-5; unclear D gene. The CDR3 covers 15 residues. The germline V gene has CDR1 SGDLS and CDR2 YYNGEE. V lost 4 bases, J lost 1 base, and 12 bases lay in between. This chain's CDR3 is CASSREGRSNQPQHF. As DNA, the CDR3 is TGTGCCAGCAGCCGTGAGGGTCGGAGCAATCAGCCCCAGCATTTT.

The chain employs TRBV9 and TRBJ2-7; 11 bases line up with TRBD2. The CDR3 is 18 amino acids. With 4 bases clipped from V and 3 bases from J, the junction kept 15 bases outside the gene matches. Germline CDR1 is SGDLS and CDR2 is YYNGEE. The CDR3 reads CASSPTSGSYLLNYEQYF. The DNA for the CDR3 is TGTGCCAGCAGCCCCACTAGCGGGAGCTATTTGTTGAACTACGAGCAGTACTTC. The complete variable domain, with remaining parts taken from reference TRBV9 and TRBJ2-7, reads DSGVTQTPKHLITATGQRVTLRCSPRSGDLSVYWYQQSLDQGLQFLIQYYNGEERAKGNILERFSAQQFPDLHSELNLSSLELGDSALYFCASSPTSGSYLLNYEQYFGPGTRLTVT.

This clone was seen once. The chain employs TRBV27 and TRBJ1-5; 7 nucleotides agree with TRBD1. The CDR3 totals 15 residues. V trimming: 6 bases; J trimming: 3 bases; junction bases outside the gene matches: 8. CDR1 and CDR2 from the germline V gene are MNHEY and SMNVEV (reference sequence). The CDR3 nucleotides read TGTGCCAGCAGACCCGGGACAGCGAACAATCAGCCCCAGCATTTT. It is translated as CASRPGTANNQPQHF.

This clone has just a few counts. The CDR3 region is CASSQDFAGVNTGELFF. CDR3 nucleotides: TGCGCCAGCAGCCAAGATTTCGCGGGAGTGAACACCGGGGAGCTGTTTTTT. The chain uses TRBV4-3 and TRBJ2-2; 7 bases fit TRBD2. This CDR3 is built from 17 residues. The V gene end was trimmed by 0 bases and the J gene end by 1 base; junction bases not matched to a gene: 5. Per the germline V gene, CDR1 is LGHNA and CDR2 is YSLEER.

This chain uses TRBV7-3 with TRBJ2-5, with 9 bases fitting TRBD2. V shed 5 bases, J shed 4 bases, and the junction held 5 bases outside the gene matches. The CDR3 has 14 amino acids. The germline V gene encodes CDR1 SGHTA and CDR2 FQGTGA. CDR3 loop: CASSHSGRGETQYF. The CDR3 DNA sequence: TGTGCCAGCAGCCATAGCGGGAGAGGAGAGACCCAGTACTTC. Together with reference TRBV7-3 and TRBJ2-5, the CDR3 gives the full variable domain: GAGVSQTPSNKVTEKGKYVELRCDPISGHTALYWYRQSLGQGPEFLIYFQGTGAADDSGLPNDRFFAVRPEGSVSTLKIQRTERGDSAVYLCASSHSGRGETQYFGPGTRLLVL.

The rearrangement joins TRBV10-3 to TRBJ1-1; a weak D match, TRBD1 (5 bases). The V and J ends lost 0 bases and 1 base respectively, with 6 bases between them. The CDR3 is 14 residues long. Per the germline V gene, CDR1 is ENHRY and CDR2 is SYGVKD. The CDR3 sequence is CAISESGENTEAFF. In nucleotides, the CDR3 is TGTGCCATCAGTGAGTCAGGGGAGAACACTGAAGCTTTCTTT.

The rearrangement uses TRBV7-2 and TRBJ1-1, with 7 positions matching TRBD1. Trimming took 5 bases from V and 5 from J; bases not matched to a gene: 5. This CDR3 comprises 13 residues. Germline lookup yields CDR1 SGHTA and CDR2 FQGNSA. The CDR3 loop is CASSLQGETEAFF. Written as DNA, the CDR3 is TGTGCCAGCAGCCTCCAGGGGGAGACTGAAGCTTTCTTT. The full variable domain, completed using reference TRBV7-2 and TRBJ1-1, is GAGVSQSPSNKVTEKGKDVELRCDPISGHTALYWYRQSLGQGLEFLIYFQGNSAPDKSGLPSDRFSAERTGGSVSTLTIQRTQQEDSAVYLCASSLQGETEAFFGQGTRLTVV.

The chain is built from TRBV19 and TRBJ1-5; no firm D call. The germline V gene has CDR1 LNHDA and CDR2 SQIVND (reference sequence). V lost 0 bases, J lost 0 bases, and 9 bases lay in between. This CDR3 region has 16 residues. CDR3 amino acids: CASSIDRGYSNQPQHF. The CDR3, as DNA: TGTGCCAGTAGTATAGATCGGGGTTATAGCAATCAGCCCCAGCATTTT.

A note on this clone: At one end the junction does not follow the germline gene, possibly because of a read error. V is TRBV7-9 and J is TRBJ1-4; weak D call: TRBD1 (5 bases). Germline CDR1 and CDR2: SEHNR and FQNEAQ (reference sequence). There are 16 residues in the CDR3. The CDR3 is CSSSSAWGGRSEKLFF. Written as DNA, the CDR3 is TGTTCCAGCAGCTCGGCGTGGGGCGGAAGAAGTGAAAAACTGTTTTTT.

This clone appeared a single time. The genes are TRBV7-9 and TRBJ2-7; possible D gene TRBD2, 6 bases. V lost 0 bases and J lost 0, with 6 bases in between. The germline V gene encodes CDR1 SEHNR and CDR2 FQNEAQ (reference sequence). CDR3 size: 14 residues. The CDR3 nucleotides read TGTGCCAGCAGCTTAGCGGGAGGCTCCTACGAGCAGTACTTC. Translated, it gives CASSLAGGSYEQYF.

The V call is TRBV10-3, the J call TRBJ2-2; 9 nucleotides match TRBD2. Per the germline V gene, CDR1 is ENHRY and CDR2 is SYGVKD. This CDR3 has 15 residues. The V segment lost 6 bases and the J segment 0 bases; nucleotides outside the gene matches: 2. The CDR3 loop is CAIRTSGTNTGELFF. The CDR3 DNA follows: TGTGCCATCAGGACTAGCGGAACGAACACCGGGGAGCTGTTTTTT.